This T cell receptor (beta chain) is from a study of OX40 agonist ivuxolimab in advanced cancers. Turning to the overall study: Ivuxolimab was a fully human IgG2 agonistic monoclonal antibody targeting the costimulatory receptor OX40 (CD134). The paper reports the monotherapy dose-escalation portion (N of about 51 patients) of the phase I ivuxolimab trial. In the dose-escalation cohort, approximately 82% of patients were male, and the mean age was approximately 55 years, with a range of about 23 to 90. The point of sequencing TCRbeta in the periphery was to test whether ivuxolimab changed TCR sequence diversity and drove clonal T-cell expansion. Of the 50 to 55 patients in dose escalation, some 19 had hepatocellular carcinoma, roughly 15 had melanoma, 9 had renal cell carcinoma and 9 had head and neck cancer. Intravenous ivuxolimab was administered to patients every 2 weeks at six dose levels: 0.01, 0.1, 0.3, 1.5, 3 and 10 mg/kg. Partial responses occurred in three dose-escalation patients, of whom one had hepatocellular carcinoma and two had cutaneous melanoma. Prior anti-PD-1, anti-PD-L1 or anti-CTLA-4 therapy was permitted, and checkpoint inhibitors had been received by roughly 40% of dose-escalation patients.

Trimming removed 4 bases from V and 5 bases from J; the gene matches leave 9 bases unexplained. The germline V gene yields SGDLS for CDR1 and YYNGEE for CDR2. Measured from the cysteine to the phenylalanine, the CDR3 is 15 residues long. CDR3 DNA only is kept here, 45 bases in frame from base 1. The trial excluded patients who had a history of autoimmune disease or were on systemic immunosuppression. In every dose cohort, peripheral blood was drawn for TCR sequencing at baseline, cycle 4 day 1, and cycle 7 day 1. The samples were drawn from a first-in-human, open-label, multicenter phase I dose-escalation trial of ivuxolimab. Adults with locally advanced or metastatic melanoma, renal cell carcinoma, hepatocellular carcinoma or head and neck squamous cell carcinoma were enrolled in the trial. Before TCR sequencing, CD4+ T cells and CD8+ T cells were sorted from peripheral blood as separate populations.

To sequence the TCRbeta CDR3 region, genomic DNA was isolated from the sorted cells. TCRbeta CDR3 regions were sequenced using the immunoSEQ Assay. TCRdb took over this immuneACCESS table, retaining in-frame rearrangements with V and J assigned. Such tables are incomplete; in checked studies, under half of the missing clones stem from an unresolved V gene, and the remainder is unexplained. For this sample there are roughly 60,000 clones; around nine tenths appear just once. 0.9% to 1.2% of the sample is in the top ten clones. Study-wide findings and limitations: At doses from 0.1 to 3.0 mg/kg, clonal expansion was seen in both CD4+ and CD8+ blood T cells between baseline and week 6. In the 0.1-3.0 mg/kg groups, partial responders had among the lowest normalized peripheral clonal expansion, particularly in CD8+ T cells. Low levels of normalized T-cell clonal expansion were also seen in some nonresponding patients. After ivuxolimab, CD8+ T cells had more expanded clones than CD4+ T cells on average. Which antigens the clonally expanded peripheral T cells were specific for was not determined.

On this clone: Its antigen remains undetermined. The record has no base qualities; no much larger clone is one base away.

In this chain, TRBV9 is recombined with TRBJ1-1, and TRBD1 aligns with 9 junction nucleotides. The input for sequencing was CD4+ or CD8+ T cells sorted from blood, taken in a trial of the OX40 agonist ivuxolimab. The origin of this receptor is an adult with an advanced solid tumor such as melanoma, head and neck, liver or kidney cancer. The CDR3 in this case is CASSPRTGELTEAFF. The DNA sequence is given as TGTGCCAGCAGCCCTCGGACAGGGGAATTGACTGAAGCTTTCTTT.